These 23 T cell receptor beta chains share one sample of origin, sequenced in a study of CD8 T cells in ankylosing spondylitis. TCRdb re-called the 5' RACE reads through MiXCR, storing one row per CDR3 protein. The table records 250,000 to 300,000 distinct CDR3 sequences, over 15% of them present only once. The sample comprised blood, either unsorted or a sorted T cell fraction (not recorded which). The receptors derive from a male donor with ankylosing spondylitis or in good health (not recorded which).

This clonotype was counted at least ten times. This chain links TRBV6-5 with TRBJ2-5, with D unclear. Germline CDR1 MNHEY, CDR2 SVGAGI. CDR3 length: 14 residues. Deletions cut 0 bases from V and 0 bases from J, with 5 bases between. This CDR3 is CASSYSVYQETQYF. The DNA of the CDR3 is TGTGCCAGCAGTTACTCAGTTTACCAAGAGACCCAGTACTTC.

This clonotype was recorded a few times. This sequence joins TRBV28 and TRBJ2-7, with a weak D call TRBD1 (5 bases). Germline values: CDR1 MDHEN, CDR2 SYDVKM. Between the trimmed V and J ends, which lost 7 bases and 0 bases, there was a span of 16 bases. The CDR3 totals 15 residues. The chain's CDR3 is CASTNPGRSSYEQYF. The CDR3 DNA is TGTGCCAGCACTAATCCAGGGCGGTCCTCCTACGAGCAGTACTTC. Full variable domain (remainder filled in from reference TRBV28 and TRBJ2-7): DVKVTQSSRYLVKRTGEKVFLECVQDMDHENMFWYRQDPGLGLRLIYFSYDVKMKEKGDIPEGYSVSREKKERFSLILESASTNQTSMYLCASTNPGRSSYEQYFGPGTRLTVT.

The rearrangement uses TRBV3-1 and TRBJ2-7; the match to TRBD1 covers 7 bases. Germline loops: CDR1 LGHDT, CDR2 YNNKEL (reference sequence). Trimming at V came to 1 base and at J to 1 base, leaving 7 bases not matched to a gene. CDR3 size: 16 residues. Here the CDR3 reads CASSQVVQGDSYEQYF. The CDR3 DNA follows: TGTGCCAGCAGCCAAGTGGTCCAGGGGGATTCCTACGAGCAGTACTTC.

J is TRBJ2-7 and V is TRBV4-1; TRBD1 agrees at 9 bases. The CDR3 loop spans 13 amino acids. V shed 4 bases and J 5 bases; nucleotides not matched to a gene: 3. Germline V gives CDR1 MGHRA, CDR2 YSYEKL. CDR3 loop: CASSPTGGHEQYF. CDR3 nucleotide sequence: TGCGCCAGCAGCCCCACAGGGGGCCACGAGCAGTACTTC.

This clonotype was picked up one time. A junction end diverges from the germline sequence, so it may reflect a read error. The rearrangement joins TRBV12-3 or TRBV12-4 to TRBJ2-4; 9 positions match TRBD1. CDR3 length: 16 residues. The CDR3 region is CASSPRTGESKNTQYF. DNA for the CDR3: TGTGCCAGCAGTCCTAGGACAGGGGAGAGCAAAAACACTCAGTACTTC.

This clonotype has more than one count but fewer than ten. This chain joins TRBV15 and TRBJ2-7; TRBD1 is a possible D gene (6 bases). Germline CDR1 LNHNV, CDR2 YYDKDF (reference sequence). The CDR3 loop spans 15 amino acids. Trimming pared 1 base from V and 3 bases from J, leaving 13 bases between. The CDR3 protein is CATSRGRDIYYEQYF. CDR3 bases: TGTGCCACCAGCAGAGGCAGGGACATCTACTACGAGCAGTACTTC. Full variable domain (missing parts from reference TRBV15 and TRBJ2-7): DAMVIQNPRYQVTQFGKPVTLSCSQTLNHNVMYWYQQKSSQAPKLLFHYYDKDFNNEADTPDNFQSRRPNTSFCFLDIRSPGLGDTAMYLCATSRGRDIYYEQYFGPGTRLTVT.

Many counts were recorded for this clonotype. J is TRBJ2-7 and V is TRBV4-3, with 11 bases identical to TRBD2. The CDR3 consists of 19 residues. Germline CDR1 LGHNA, CDR2 YSLEER. After removal of 0 bases from V and 4 bases from J, the junction contained 14 bases not matched to a gene. The CDR3 reads CASSQERPLAGGSVYEQYF. The CDR3, as DNA: TGCGCCAGCAGCCAAGAGAGGCCCCTAGCGGGGGGCAGCGTATACGAGCAGTACTTC.

This clonotype has more than one count but fewer than ten. The chain carries TRBV20-1 and TRBJ2-1; 8 bases map to TRBD2. Germline-derived CDR1 and CDR2 are DFQATT and SNEGSKA (reference sequence). The CDR3 is made up of 16 amino acids. V shed 6 bases, J shed 4 bases, and the junction held 14 bases outside the gene matches. The CDR3 region is CSAMLTSGSFYNEQFF. The CDR3 DNA follows: TGCAGTGCCATGCTCACCAGCGGGAGTTTTTACAATGAGCAGTTCTTC.

At least ten counts were recorded for this clonotype. CDR3 bases: TGTGCCAGCAGAGCGGGAGTAAACACCGGGGAGCTGTTTTTT. It specifies CASRAGVNTGELFF. The chain employs TRBV12-3 or TRBV12-4 and TRBJ2-2, with 8 bases matching TRBD2. J gave up 2 bases and V 6 bases, and 2 bases lay outside the gene matches. This CDR3 has 14 residues.

In its sample, this clonotype was seen a few times. The chain couples TRBV12-3 or TRBV12-4 to TRBJ2-3; unclear D gene. V was cut by 3 bases and J by 3 bases, with 10 bases left in between. The CDR3 has 14 amino acids. The CDR3 sequence is CASSLGSVTDTQYF. CDR3 DNA sequence: TGTGCCAGCAGTTTGGGGTCTGTGACAGATACGCAGTATTTT.

On this clonotype itself: At one boundary the junction diverges from the germline segment, which might be a read error. This sequence joins TRBV3-1 and TRBJ2-5; D is possibly TRBD1 or TRBD2 (5 bases each). Germline assignment: CDR1 LGHDT and CDR2 YNNKEL (reference sequence). The CDR3 consists of 14 residues. CDR3 amino acids: CASCHLGDVKTQYF. Written as DNA, the CDR3 is TGTGCCAGCTGCCACCTCGGGGACGTGAAGACCCAGTACTTC.

This clonotype was counted only a few times. Possible read error: a much larger clone is one base away. The CDR3 DNA sequence: TGTGCCAGCAGTTTACTGAAGAATGAGCAGTTCTTC. It is translated as CASSLLKNEQFF. J is TRBJ2-1 and V is TRBV12-3 or TRBV12-4; no reliable D call. Trimming removed 2 bases at V and 7 bases at J, with 6 bases between. This CDR3 spans 12 amino acids.

A few counts support this clonotype. The V and J genes are TRBV11-2 and TRBJ2-1; tentative D call: TRBD2 (5 bases). Trimming pared 0 bases from V and 2 bases from J, leaving 23 bases between. Per the germline V gene, CDR1 is SGHAT and CDR2 is FQNNGV. CDR3 size: 20 residues. DNA of the CDR3: TGTGCCAGCAGCTTAGAAGGGAGCCCTGCCGGAGACCAACCCTACAATGAGCAGTTCTTC. This encodes CASSLEGSPAGDQPYNEQFF. The variable domain in full, with the rest retrieved from reference TRBV11-2 and TRBJ2-1, is EAGVAQSPRYKIIEKRQSVAFWCNPISGHATLYWYQQILGQGPKLLIQFQNNGVVDDSQLPKDRFSAERLKGVDSTLKIQPAKLEDSAVYLCASSLEGSPAGDQPYNEQFFGPGTRLTVL.

The gene calls are TRBV29-1 and TRBJ2-1; 10 bases match TRBD2. The germline gives CDR1 SQVTM, CDR2 ANQGSEA. The CDR3 is 20 residues long. Trimming cost V 7 bases and J 0 bases; bases outside gene matches: 21. CDR3 in amino acids: CSGYLGTSETPDSSYNEQFF. In DNA, the CDR3 is TGCAGCGGTTATCTAGGGACTAGCGAAACACCCGACTCCTCCTACAATGAGCAGTTCTTC.

The V gene is TRBV4-1, the J gene TRBJ2-7; D is possibly TRBD1 or TRBD2 (5 bases each). Trimming removed 1 base at V and 3 bases at J, with 25 bases between. There are 19 residues in the CDR3. Looked up from germline, CDR1 is MGHRA and CDR2 is YSYEKL. In DNA form, the CDR3 reads TGCGCCAGCAGCCAAGCCCCCGGGACCACTCTCCCCGCAGGCTACGAGCAGTACTTC. Translating it yields CASSQAPGTTLPAGYEQYF.

This clonotype showed up just a few times. The chain uses TRBV29-1 and TRBJ2-7, with 10 bases aligning to TRBD1. Unmatched junction bases numbered 6, after V lost 5 bases and J lost 5 bases. Germline V gene data show CDR1 as SQVTM and CDR2 as ANQGSEA. This CDR3 has 13 amino acids. The CDR3 DNA follows: TGCAGCGTTACGACAGGGGGCAGCCACGAGCAGTACTTC. Translation gives CSVTTGGSHEQYF.

The chain is built from TRBV29-1 and TRBJ2-7; D gene ambiguous. This CDR3 is 13 amino acids long. V dropped 7 bases and J dropped 1 base, with 14 bases sitting between them. Germline V gene lookup returns CDR1 SQVTM and CDR2 ANQGSEA. The CDR3 sequence is CSGIGDPSYEQYF. As DNA, the CDR3 is TGCAGCGGGATCGGAGACCCTTCCTACGAGCAGTACTTC.

This chain links TRBV28 with TRBJ1-2; a possible D gene is TRBD1 (6 bases). The CDR3 contains 14 residues. Deletions cut 7 bases from V and 1 base from J, with 13 bases between. Germline V gives CDR1 MDHEN, CDR2 SYDVKM. The CDR3: CASTSRGGNYGYTF. In DNA form, the CDR3 reads TGTGCCAGCACTTCGAGGGGGGGTAACTATGGCTACACCTTC.

The chain joins TRBV5-1 to TRBJ2-7, with 7 bases that match TRBD1. The germline gives CDR1 SGHRS, CDR2 YFSETQ. There are 15 residues in the CDR3. V was pared by 0 bases and J by 3 bases, with 6 bases of the junction left unmatched. The CDR3: CASSLVPRDSYEQYF. CDR3 bases: TGCGCCAGCAGCTTGGTACCGAGGGACAGCTACGAGCAGTACTTC.

The chain is built from TRBV5-1 and TRBJ2-5; D remains ambiguous. Trimming left V 0 bases short and J 2 bases short, with 8 bases between. From germline, CDR1 is SGHRS and CDR2 YFSETQ. The CDR3 covers 14 residues. The CDR3 reads CASSLVQFQETQYF. The DNA of the CDR3 is TGCGCCAGCAGCTTGGTGCAGTTTCAAGAGACCCAGTACTTC. The whole variable domain, remainder taken from reference TRBV5-1 and TRBJ2-5, is KAGVTQTPRYLIKTRGQQVTLSCSPISGHRSVSWYQQTPGQGLQFLFEYFSETQRNKGNFPGRFSGRQFSNSRSEMNVSTLELGDSALYLCASSLVQFQETQYFGPGTRLLVL.

This clonotype was counted a few times. The rearrangement uses TRBV20-1 and TRBJ2-3; 7 nucleotides agree with TRBD2. Germline V gene lookup returns CDR1 DFQATT and CDR2 SNEGSKA (reference sequence). J lost 0 bases, V lost 6 bases, and 9 bases had no gene match. The CDR3 is made up of 15 amino acids. The CDR3 DNA follows: TGCAGTGCCGTACTAGCGCTCGCTAGCACAGATACGCAGTATTTT. It codes for CSAVLALASTDTQYF.

This clonotype has at least ten counts. The V and J genes are TRBV20-1 and TRBJ2-7, with D perhaps matching TRBD1 or TRBD2 (5 bases each). V gave up 1 base and J gave up 4 bases, with 14 bases separating them. This CDR3 is 14 amino acids long. Germline CDR1 reads DFQATT; CDR2 reads SNEGSKA (reference sequence). Here the CDR3 reads CSARGSGTVYEQYF. In nucleotides, the CDR3 is TGCAGTGCTAGAGGGTCCGGGACGGTATACGAGCAGTACTTC.

This sequence joins TRBV6-1 and TRBJ1-1; 7 bases are shared with TRBD1. The junction had 8 bases not matched to a gene; V was cut back by 6 bases and J by 4 bases. Germline V gene lookup returns CDR1 MNHNS and CDR2 SASEGT. The CDR3 has 14 residues. In DNA, the CDR3 is TGTGCCAGCAGCACCTTTCGACAGGGCACTGAAGCTTTCTTT. It encodes CASSTFRQGTEAFF.